This T cell receptor (beta chain) was captured by sequencing in a study of human versus mouse CDR3 diversity and MHC coevolution. Whole-study context: Reported immunoSEQ sensitivity was one in 200,000 T cells, with reduced amplification bias.

TCRdb keeps only in-frame clones here, not all; method: immunoSEQ multiplex PCR. The data contain 60,000 to 95,000 clones, around 92% of them singletons. Study-wide results and limits: Most of the three human donors had the lowest clonal inequality. Approximately 1.7 million TCR beta clonotypes were estimated for humans, the largest repertoire.

On this clone: Its antigen remains unknown.

This TCR derives from a person aged 30 to 70 in good health. Sequenced material: naive CD4+ T cells from blood. Subset indicated: CD45RO-negative CD62L-positive naive CD4 T cells.

DNA of the CDR3: TGCGCCAGCAGTGGCGGGGGCACAGATACGCAGTATTTT. Amino acids: CASSGGGTDTQYF. V usage is TRBV5-1 and J usage is TRBJ2-3, with D perhaps TRBD2 (6 bases). The length of the CDR3 is 13 residues. Germline V gene lookup returns CDR1 SGHRS and CDR2 YFSETQ. Trimming left V 5 bases short and J 1 base short, with 8 bases between.